Given below is one T cell receptor beta chain in context. Its antigen is not known. Trimming cost V 5 bases and J 3 bases, with 20 bases left between them. The CDR3 totals 16 residues. Germline V gives CDR1 MDHEN, CDR2 SYDVKM. Clones were read by immunoSEQ multiplex PCR, and TCRdb kept only the in-frame ones, dropping some. Here the sample spans more than 2 million clones, around 95% being singletons. This entry is derived from a study of shared clonotypes between healthy human individuals. Study-wide results and caveats: Sampling covered blood only; tissue repertoires likely differ.

Terminally differentiated effector memory CD45RA+ cells were left out of the naive CD8 fraction, which was CD45RO-negative and positively selected for CCR7. The rearrangement links TRBV28 to TRBJ2-7; D gene ambiguous. Input material: naive CD8+ T cells from PBMCs. This clonotype was obtained from a man between 18 and 35 years old in good health. Some clones in this sample may be carry-over from other donors' samples. The CDR3 loop is CASSIKGVSLFYEQYF. The CDR3 nucleotides read TGTGCCAGCAGTATCAAAGGTGTTTCACTATTCTACGAGCAGTACTTC. The full variable domain, completed using reference TRBV28 and TRBJ2-7, is DVKVTQSSRYLVKRTGEKVFLECVQDMDHENMFWYRQDPGLGLRLIYFSYDVKMKEKGDIPEGYSVSREKKERFSLILESASTNQTSMYLCASSIKGVSLFYEQYFGPGTRLTVT.